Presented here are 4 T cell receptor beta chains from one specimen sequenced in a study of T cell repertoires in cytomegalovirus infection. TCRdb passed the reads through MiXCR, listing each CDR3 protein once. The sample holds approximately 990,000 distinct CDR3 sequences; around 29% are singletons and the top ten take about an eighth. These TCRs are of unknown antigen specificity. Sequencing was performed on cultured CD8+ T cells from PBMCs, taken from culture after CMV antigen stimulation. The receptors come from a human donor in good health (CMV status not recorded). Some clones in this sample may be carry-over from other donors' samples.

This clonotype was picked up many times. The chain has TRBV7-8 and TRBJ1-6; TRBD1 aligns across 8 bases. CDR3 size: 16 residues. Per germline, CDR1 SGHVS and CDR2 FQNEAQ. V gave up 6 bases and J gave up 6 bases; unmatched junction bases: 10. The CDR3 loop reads CASSTSRDRGNSPLHF. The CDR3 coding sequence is TGTGCCAGCAGTACCTCGCGTGACAGGGGTAATTCACCCCTCCACTTT.

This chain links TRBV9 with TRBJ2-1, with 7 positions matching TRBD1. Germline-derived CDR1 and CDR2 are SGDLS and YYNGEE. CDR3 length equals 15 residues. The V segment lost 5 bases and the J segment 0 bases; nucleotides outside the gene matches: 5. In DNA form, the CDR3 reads TGTGCCAGCAGTGGGACAGAGAGCTCCTACAATGAGCAGTTCTTC. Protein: CASSGTESSYNEQFF.

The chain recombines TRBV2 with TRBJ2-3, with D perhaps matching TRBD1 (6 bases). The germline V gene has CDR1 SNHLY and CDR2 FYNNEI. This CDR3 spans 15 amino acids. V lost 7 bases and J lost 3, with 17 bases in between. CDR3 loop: CASKEQGVGTDTQYF. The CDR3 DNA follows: TGTGCCAGCAAGGAACAGGGTGTGGGGACAGATACGCAGTATTTT.

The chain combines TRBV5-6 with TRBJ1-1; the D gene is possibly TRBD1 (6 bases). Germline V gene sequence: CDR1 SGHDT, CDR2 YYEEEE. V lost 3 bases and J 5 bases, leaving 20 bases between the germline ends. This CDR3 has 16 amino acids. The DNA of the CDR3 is TGTGCCAGCAGCTACACAGGGCGGACGGTTTGGACTGAAGCTTTCTTT. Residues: CASSYTGRTVWTEAFF. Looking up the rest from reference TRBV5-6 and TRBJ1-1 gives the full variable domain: DAGVTQSPTHLIKTRGQQVTLRCSPKSGHDTVSWYQQALGQGPQFIFQYYEEEERQRGNFPDRFSGHQFPNYSSELNVNALLLGDSALYLCASSYTGRTVWTEAFFGQGTRLTVV.